These 9 T cell receptor beta chains share one sample of origin, sequenced in a study of T cell repertoires in cytomegalovirus infection. TCRdb fed the reads into MiXCR, producing one record per CDR3 protein. The sample lists about 230,000 distinct CDR3 sequences, approximately 22% occurring once. Sample: CD8+ T cells from PBMCs. These receptors came from a human donor in good health (CMV status not recorded). Some clones in this sample may be carry-over from other donors' samples.

This clonotype was detected only a few times. The chain uses TRBV29-1 and TRBJ1-2; 8 bases match TRBD1. V lost 6 bases and J lost 4; bases outside the gene matches: 13. The germline V gene has CDR1 SQVTM and CDR2 ANQGSEA. CDR3 length: 15 amino acids. The CDR3 nucleotides are TGCAGCGTCCCTTCTACAGGACAGGGAGGCTATGGCTACACCTTC. It is translated as CSVPSTGQGGYGYTF.

The chain combines TRBV19 with TRBJ2-7, with 9 nucleotides matching TRBD1. V lost 3 bases and J lost 1; bases outside the gene matches: 7. Germline CDR1 and CDR2: LNHDA and SQIVND (reference sequence). The CDR3 loop spans 16 amino acids. The DNA for the CDR3 is TGTGCCAGTAGTATGGTCTTGGGACAGGGATCCTACGAGCAGTACTTC. Amino acid sequence: CASSMVLGQGSYEQYF.

This clonotype was seen ten or more times. V and J are TRBV7-2 and TRBJ1-2; tentative D call: TRBD1 (5 bases). The CDR3 loop spans 13 amino acids. V was shortened by 1 base and J by 8 bases, with 11 bases between the two germline ends. Germline values: CDR1 SGHTA, CDR2 FQGNSA. In nucleotides, the CDR3 is TGTGCCAGCAGCTTAGTGACAGATGGGGGCTACACCTTC. Translating it yields CASSLVTDGGYTF. The complete variable domain, with remaining parts taken from reference TRBV7-2 and TRBJ1-2, reads GAGVSQSPSNKVTEKGKDVELRCDPISGHTALYWYRQSLGQGLEFLIYFQGNSAPDKSGLPSDRFSAERTGGSVSTLTIQRTQQEDSAVYLCASSLVTDGGYTFGSGTRLTVV.

CDR3 sequence: CASSNPDRGYEQYF. DNA for the CDR3: TGTGCCAGCAGCAATCCGGACAGGGGTTACGAGCAGTACTTC. The V gene is TRBV7-9, the J gene TRBJ2-7; 9 bases map to TRBD1. Per germline, CDR1 SEHNR and CDR2 FQNEAQ (reference sequence). CDR3 length: 14 residues. V shed 5 bases and J 4 bases; nucleotides not matched to a gene: 6.

Here the CDR3 reads CSVQIGGTQYF. The CDR3 DNA reads TGCAGCGTTCAGATTGGGGGGACCCAGTACTTC. The chain joins TRBV29-1 to TRBJ2-5, with D perhaps assigned TRBD1 or TRBD2 (5 bases each). Trimming took off 5 bases at V and 7 bases at J, with 11 bases between the two ends. The CDR3 covers 11 residues. Germline lookup yields CDR1 SQVTM and CDR2 ANQGSEA.

This sequence joins TRBV29-1 and TRBJ2-5, with D possibly being TRBD1 (5 bases). The germline gives CDR1 SQVTM, CDR2 ANQGSEA. This CDR3 is built from 12 residues. Trimming removed 4 bases from V and 5 bases from J, with 11 bases in between. The CDR3 DNA follows: TGCAGCGTTGTAGGGGCTGGGGAGACCCAGTACTTC. This codes for CSVVGAGETQYF.

J is TRBJ2-1 and V is TRBV12-3 or TRBV12-4; 7 bases are shared with TRBD2. The ends lost 7 bases at V and 2 bases at J; junction bases unmatched: 5. The CDR3 is 14 residues long. CDR3 sequence (DNA): TGTGCCAGCACCTGGGGGGGTGCCTACAATGAGCAGTTCTTC. Translated, it gives CASTWGGAYNEQFF.

The rearrangement joins TRBV7-6 to TRBJ1-2; TRBD1 aligns across 9 bases. From germline, CDR1 is SGHVS and CDR2 FNYEAQ. This CDR3 has 15 residues. The J segment lost 7 bases and the V segment lost 7 bases, leaving 13 bases of the junction unmatched. The CDR3 region is CASTITPGTGSGYTF. The CDR3 DNA follows: TGTGCCAGCACCATCACTCCCGGGACAGGGAGTGGCTACACCTTC.

The V call is TRBV13, the J call TRBJ2-1; 12 bases align to TRBD2. With 3 bases clipped from V and 5 bases from J, the junction kept 11 bases outside the gene matches. Germline V gene data show CDR1 as PRHDT and CDR2 as FYEKMQ (reference sequence). The CDR3 contains 18 residues. CDR3 amino acids: CASSFTLAGGRGNNEQFF. CDR3 coding DNA: TGTGCCAGCAGCTTTACACTAGCGGGGGGCCGCGGTAACAATGAGCAGTTCTTC.